One and the same sample provided the 5 T cell receptor beta chains below, sequenced in a study of T cell responses to AZD1222 COVID-19 vaccine. The data were produced by immunoSEQ multiplex PCR, yet TCRdb's version contains in-frame clones alone and is incomplete. The sample includes about 150,000 clones, over 90% of them seen just once. Specimen: peripheral blood, collected on day 0 of AZD1222 vaccination. Receptors were obtained from an adult in good health.

The J gene is TRBJ1-2, the V gene TRBV19; D is possibly TRBD1 (5 bases). The germline gives CDR1 LNHDA, CDR2 SQIVND (reference sequence). Trimming shortened V by 7 bases and J by 4 bases, and 16 bases separated the two germline ends. The CDR3 has 14 residues. CDR3 coding DNA: TGTGCCAGTAAAGGAGAGGGGACCTTCTATGGCTACACCTTC. Its translation is CASKGEGTFYGYTF.

This chain links TRBV19 with TRBJ1-1; D might be TRBD1 (6 bases). Germline V gene data show CDR1 as LNHDA and CDR2 as SQIVND (reference sequence). This CDR3 has 13 residues. With 7 bases removed from V and 0 bases from J, the gap between germline ends came to 9 bases. In nucleotides, the CDR3 is TGTGCCAGTAAGGACAGACTGAACACTGAAGCTTTCTTT. It translates to CASKDRLNTEAFF.

V and J are TRBV6-5 and TRBJ2-7; D may be TRBD2 (6 bases). This CDR3 is built from 12 residues. Germline V lookup: CDR1 MNHEY, CDR2 SVGAGI. Trimming left V 10 bases short and J 3 bases short, with 13 bases between. CDR3 amino acids: CAIGRGNYEQYF. CDR3 bases: TGTGCCATAGGGCGGGGAAACTACGAGCAGTACTTC.

The chain couples TRBV19 to TRBJ1-5; D uncertain. The length of the CDR3 is 15 residues. With 8 bases removed from V and 3 bases from J, the gap between germline ends came to 17 bases. Germline assignment: CDR1 LNHDA and CDR2 SQIVND (reference sequence). The CDR3 protein is CASWEGGQINQPQHF. The CDR3 DNA reads TGTGCCAGTTGGGAGGGTGGTCAGATCAATCAGCCCCAGCATTTT.

This clone was counted a few times. This rearrangement joins TRBV10-3 to TRBJ1-6, with D unclear. Germline assignment: CDR1 ENHRY and CDR2 SYGVKD. The CDR3 is 16 amino acids. The V end lost 3 bases, the J end lost 0 bases, and 9 bases lay between the germline ends. CDR3 bases: TGTGCCATCAGTGATAACAGAAGCTCCTATAATTCACCCCTCCACTTT. This translates into CAISDNRSSYNSPLHF.